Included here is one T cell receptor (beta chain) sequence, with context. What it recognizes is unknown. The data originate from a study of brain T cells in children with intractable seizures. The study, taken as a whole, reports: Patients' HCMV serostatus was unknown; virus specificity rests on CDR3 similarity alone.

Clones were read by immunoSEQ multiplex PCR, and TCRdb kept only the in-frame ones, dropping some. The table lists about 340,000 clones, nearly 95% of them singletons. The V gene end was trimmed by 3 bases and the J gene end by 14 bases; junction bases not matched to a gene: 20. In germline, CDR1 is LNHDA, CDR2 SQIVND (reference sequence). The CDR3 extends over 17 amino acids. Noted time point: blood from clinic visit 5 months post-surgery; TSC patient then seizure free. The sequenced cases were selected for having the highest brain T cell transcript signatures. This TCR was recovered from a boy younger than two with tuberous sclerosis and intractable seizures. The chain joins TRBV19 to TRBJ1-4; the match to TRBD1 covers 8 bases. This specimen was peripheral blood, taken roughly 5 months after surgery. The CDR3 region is CASSIDRGPPNLALLFF. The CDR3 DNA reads TGTGCCAGTAGTATCGACAGGGGCCCCCCTAATCTGGCATTGCTGTTTTTT.